This T cell receptor (beta chain) derives from a study of OX40 agonist ivuxolimab in advanced cancers. About the research overall: The patients received agonistic anti-OX40 (CD134) antibody ivuxolimab.

Points on this clone: What it binds is unknown.

Method: immunoSEQ multiplex PCR; TCRdb's copy keeps in-frame clones and lacks some. The data hold around 65,000 clones, with 92% observed a single time. The CDR3 sequence is 17 residues long. Looked up from germline, CDR1 is KGHSH and CDR2 is LQKENI. V shed 4 bases and J shed 8 bases, with 24 bases lying between them. Findings and caveats of the study: Among the lowest peripheral clonal expansion occurred in 0.1-3.0 mg/kg partial responders. The CD4+ and CD8+ T cells in the blood had expanded clonally by week 6 at 0.1 to 3.0 mg/kg. There were, on average, more expanded clones in CD8+ T cells than in CD4+.

The chain couples TRBV18 to TRBJ1-3, with a possible D match to TRBD1 (6 bases). The source was CD4+ or CD8+ T cells sorted from blood, collected in a trial of the OX40 agonist ivuxolimab. The receptor was isolated from an adult with an advanced solid tumor such as melanoma, head and neck, liver or kidney cancer. CDR3 DNA: TGTGCCAGCTCACGGTGGCAGGGGCCAAGGAACGGAGACACCATATATTTT. Encoded protein: CASSRWQGPRNGDTIYF. Full variable domain (outside the CDR3, taken from reference TRBV18 and TRBJ1-3): NAGVMQNPRHLVRRRGQEARLRCSPMKGHSHVYWYRQLPEEGLKFMVYLQKENIIDESGMPKERFSAEFPKEGPSILRIQQVVRGDSAAYFCASSRWQGPRNGDTIYFGEGSWLTVV.